These 6 T cell receptor beta chains share one sample of origin, sequenced in a study of post-analysis software for immune sequencing data. The antigens for these receptors are not known. Unique-molecular-identifier-tagged TCR beta cDNA libraries were used. MiXCR, applied by TCRdb to the PCR reads, yields one record per CDR3 protein. The sample has 400,000 to 500,000 distinct CDR3 sequences; 35% to 45% are singletons. Regarding the study as a whole: Roughly 5 TRBV segments (TRBV5-6, TRBV5-1 and TRBV20-1 among them) occurred more frequently in patients than in controls.

The specimen was blood. All receptors derive from a girl aged 2 to 9 with multiple sclerosis.

The CDR3 DNA reads as TGCGCCAGCAGCGAGGGGACAGGGAGGTTTGCCTGGGCCAACGTCCTGACTTTC. This gives the protein CASSEGTGRFAWANVLTF. This chain links TRBV5-1 with TRBJ2-6; 9 bases map to TRBD1. With 4 bases clipped from V and 5 bases from J, the junction kept 13 bases outside the gene matches. The CDR3 loop spans 18 amino acids. Germline lookup yields CDR1 SGHRS and CDR2 YFSETQ. Complete variable domain (other parts from reference TRBV5-1 and TRBJ2-6): KAGVTQTPRYLIKTRGQQVTLSCSPISGHRSVSWYQQTPGQGLQFLFEYFSETQRNKGNFPGRFSGRQFSNSRSEMNVSTLELGDSALYLCASSEGTGRFAWANVLTFGAGSRLTVL.

This clonotype was detected only a few times. The chain joins TRBV28 to TRBJ2-3; D unclear. This CDR3 comprises 13 residues. Germline CDR1 is MDHEN and CDR2 is SYDVKM. This CDR3 reads CTVSDPGTDTQYF. The CDR3, as DNA: TGTACTGTATCGGATCCCGGCACAGATACGCAGTATTTT.

The chain joins TRBV20-1 to TRBJ1-6, with a weak D call TRBD1 (5 bases). The germline V and J ends were trimmed by 0 bases and 6 bases, with 15 bases remaining between them. This CDR3 has 16 amino acids. In germline, CDR1 is DFQATT, CDR2 SNEGSKA (reference sequence). CDR3 nucleotide sequence: TGCAGTGCTAGAGATCTGGAGGGGCAAATTAATTCACCCCTCCACTTT. It is translated as CSARDLEGQINSPLHF.

The chain couples TRBV7-2 to TRBJ1-5; D unclear. Germline loops: CDR1 SGHTA, CDR2 FQGNSA. V lost 4 bases and J 0 bases, leaving 10 bases between the germline ends. The CDR3 consists of 15 residues. The CDR3 DNA follows: TGTGCCAGCAGCTCATCCAATTATAGCAATCAGCCCCAGCATTTT. Its translation: CASSSSNYSNQPQHF.

The rearrangement links TRBV28 to TRBJ2-7; a weak D match, TRBD2 (5 bases). The CDR3 runs to 14 residues. CDR1 is MDHEN and CDR2 is SYDVKM in the germline V gene. V was clipped by 6 bases and J by 0 bases, with 12 bases between them. CDR3 in DNA: TGTGCCAGCAGGATCAGCGGCAGCTCCTACGAGCAGTACTTC. Its protein product is CASRISGSSYEQYF.

CDR3 bases: TGTGCAACCCCGGGACCCGGAACCCCAGAGACCCAGTACTTC. It is translated as CATPGPGTPETQYF. V usage is TRBV27 and J usage is TRBJ2-7; D is possibly TRBD1 or TRBD2 (5 bases each). The better agreement between TRBJ2-5 and the DNA end casts doubt on the J call. The CDR3 consists of 14 residues. Looked up from germline, CDR1 is MNHEY and CDR2 is SMNVEV (reference sequence).